What follows are 27 T cell receptor beta chains derived from one specimen sequenced in a study of blood T cell repertoires in COVID-19. TCRdb's copy holds only in-frame clones and misses some; the assay was immunoSEQ multiplex PCR. The sample lists fewer than 150,000 clones; roughly 88% were seen once. The sample taken for sequencing was peripheral blood. The receptors originated from a human donor in a cohort sampled during active COVID-19.

The genes are TRBV9 and TRBJ2-5, with TRBD2 matching 12 bases. This CDR3 is built from 15 residues. The V and J ends lost 4 bases and 5 bases, in that order; junction bases with no gene match: 6. Germline V lookup: CDR1 SGDLS, CDR2 YYNGEE. The CDR3 DNA sequence: TGTGCCAGCAGCCCTAGCGGGGGGGCCGGGGAGACCCAGTACTTC. Protein sequence: CASSPSGGAGETQYF.

This chain joins TRBV5-1 and TRBJ2-7; D is perhaps TRBD1 (6 bases). The CDR3 contains 15 residues. V lost 4 bases to trimming and J lost 5 bases, with 19 bases between them. From germline, CDR1 is SGHRS and CDR2 YFSETQ. The CDR3 DNA is TGCGCCAGCAGCCCCCAGGTAGGGGGTTACGACGAGCAGTACTTC. Translated, it gives CASSPQVGGYDEQYF.

The rearrangement links TRBV6-5 to TRBJ1-2, with D tentatively TRBD1 (5 bases). Germline lookup yields CDR1 MNHEY and CDR2 SVGAGI. The V gene lost 1 base and the J gene lost 2 bases, with 11 bases spanning the gap. This CDR3 has 15 residues. Written as DNA, the CDR3 is TGTGCCAGCAGTTACTGGGAGGGGTTAAACTATGGCTACACCTTC. Translation: CASSYWEGLNYGYTF.

The genes are TRBV3-1 (or the pseudogene TRBV3-2) and TRBJ1-1; D gene ambiguous. The germline V gene encodes CDR1 LGHDT and CDR2 YNNKEL (reference sequence). The CDR3 loop spans 13 amino acids. Trimming left V 1 base short and J 1 base short, with 4 bases between. The CDR3 here is CASSQVKNTEAFF. The CDR3, as DNA: TGTGCCAGCAGCCAAGTTAAGAACACTGAAGCTTTCTTT.

Here the CDR3 DNA reads TGCGCCAGCAGCTTGAAGAGTTCCTACGAGCAGTACTTC. It is translated as CASSLKSSYEQYF. The V gene is TRBV5-1, the J gene TRBJ2-7, with unresolved D. The CDR3 loop spans 13 amino acids. The V end lost 1 base, the J end lost 1 base, and 6 bases lay between the germline ends. Germline V gives CDR1 SGHRS, CDR2 YFSETQ.

V and J are TRBV7-2 and TRBJ1-2; the D gene is possibly TRBD1 (5 bases). Trimming left V 4 bases short and J 8 bases short, with 23 bases between. Germline V lookup: CDR1 SGHTA, CDR2 FQGNSA. The CDR3 totals 16 residues. The CDR3 nucleotides are TGTGCCAGCAGCTCGAATTCCGGGACTTCGTCGGGCGGCTACACCTTC. Protein sequence: CASSSNSGTSSGGYTF.

The chain joins TRBV5-5 to TRBJ2-3, with 8 bases identical to TRBD1. This CDR3 has 15 residues. Looked up from germline, CDR1 is SGHKS and CDR2 is YYEKEE (reference sequence). The ends lost 4 bases at V and 2 bases at J; junction bases unmatched: 6. CDR3 coding DNA: TGTGCCAGCAGCCGGACAGGGTTTGCCACAGATACGCAGTATTTT. Translation gives CASSRTGFATDTQYF. Full variable domain (missing parts from reference TRBV5-5 and TRBJ2-3): DAGVTQSPTHLIKTRGQQVTLRCSPISGHKSVSWYQQVLGQGPQFIFQYYEKEERGRGNFPDRFSARQFPNYSSELNVNALLLGDSALYLCASSRTGFATDTQYFGPGTRLTVL.

The chain couples TRBV5-1 to TRBJ1-5; a possible D gene is TRBD1 (5 bases). The V gene's germline CDR1 is SGHRS and CDR2 YFSETQ. V was cut by 0 bases and J by 6 bases, with 10 bases left in between. The CDR3 length is 14 residues. In DNA, the CDR3 is TGCGCCAGCAGCTTGGGGCAGGGAAGTCAGCCCCAGCATTTT. This codes for CASSLGQGSQPQHF.

The chain couples TRBV7-3 to TRBJ2-2, with D hard to call. Deletions cut 1 base from V and 1 base from J, with 4 bases between. CDR1 is SGHTA and CDR2 is FQGTGA in the germline V gene. The CDR3 totals 14 residues. The CDR3 reads CASSLIKNTGELFF. CDR3 coding DNA: TGTGCCAGCAGCTTAATTAAGAACACCGGGGAGCTGTTTTTT.

J is TRBJ2-3 and V is TRBV4-3; unclear D gene. The length of the CDR3 is 15 residues. Trimming shortened V by 0 bases and J by 1 base, and 8 bases separated the two germline ends. The V gene's germline CDR1 is LGHNA and CDR2 YSLEER. The CDR3 sequence: CASSQEPGGTDTQYF. Here the CDR3 DNA reads TGCGCCAGCAGCCAAGAACCCGGTGGCACAGATACGCAGTATTTT.

V is TRBV2 and J is TRBJ2-1; 8 bases line up with TRBD1. The CDR3 sequence is 15 residues long. With V trimmed by 5 bases and J by 4 bases, 7 bases remained unmatched. Germline V gene lookup returns CDR1 SNHLY and CDR2 FYNNEI. The CDR3 is CASSSDRGTYNEQFF. The CDR3 DNA follows: TGTGCCAGCAGTTCAGACAGGGGAACTTACAATGAGCAGTTCTTC.

This clone was picked up many times. This rearrangement joins TRBV11-2 to TRBJ2-7; possibly TRBD1 for D (6 bases). The CDR3 sequence is 12 residues long. Trimming removed 8 bases from V and 5 bases from J, with 13 bases in between. Germline CDR1 reads SGHAT; CDR2 reads FQNNGV. The CDR3 protein is CASGTGSHEQYF. In nucleotides, the CDR3 is TGTGCCAGCGGCACAGGGTCCCACGAGCAGTACTTC.

This clone was seen a single time. Relative to the germline gene, one junction end is altered; a read error may explain this. This chain uses TRBV3-1 (or the pseudogene TRBV3-2) with TRBJ1-1; TRBD1 aligns across 7 bases. This CDR3 has 15 residues. Germline values: CDR1 LGHDT, CDR2 YNNKEL (reference sequence). The CDR3 region is CASSPHRTGGTEVFF. CDR3 bases: TGTGCCAGCAGCCCACACAGGACAGGCGGCACTGAAGTTTTCTTT.

The chain uses TRBV6-5 and TRBJ2-7, with 11 bases matching TRBD2. The CDR3 loop spans 15 amino acids. J gave up 0 bases and V 5 bases, and 3 bases lay outside the gene matches. Looked up from germline, CDR1 is MNHEY and CDR2 is SVGAGI. In DNA, the CDR3 is TGTGCCAGCAGTCCCGGGACTAGCGGCTCCTACGAGCAGTACTTC. Protein: CASSPGTSGSYEQYF.

This chain uses TRBV7-2 with TRBJ2-7, with unresolved D. CDR1 and CDR2 (germline): SGHTA, FQGNSA. The CDR3 runs to 15 residues. The germline V and J ends were trimmed by 1 base and 0 bases, with 10 bases remaining between them. The CDR3 DNA follows: TGTGCCAGCAGCTTAGGGGCTACGAGCTCCTACGAGCAGTACTTC. Translation gives CASSLGATSSYEQYF.

Concerning this clone itself: Within the sample, other DNA sequences also encode this same CDR3. V gene TRBV18 combines with J gene TRBJ2-7; a possible D gene is TRBD1 (6 bases). Germline V gene data show CDR1 as KGHSH and CDR2 as LQKENI. The CDR3 extends over 14 amino acids. V was trimmed by 3 bases and J by 0 bases, leaving 9 bases between them. In nucleotides, the CDR3 is TGTGCCAGCTCACCCCGGGACACCTCCTACGAGCAGTACTTC. Its translation: CASSPRDTSYEQYF.

The genes are TRBV24-1 and TRBJ1-2; 7 nucleotides agree with TRBD1. Per the germline V gene, CDR1 is KGHDR and CDR2 is SFDVKD. Germline trimming cut 4 bases from V and 4 bases from J; bases unmatched to any gene: 2. The CDR3 sequence is 13 residues long. The CDR3 coding sequence is TGTGCCACCAGTGAAGGGGACAGCTATGGCTACACCTTC. Translation gives CATSEGDSYGYTF.

In DNA form, the CDR3 reads TGTGCCAGCAGGGGTACAGGGAGTTCGCAGCCCCAGCATTTT. Amino acids: CASRGTGSSQPQHF. The chain is built from TRBV28 and TRBJ1-5; possible D gene TRBD1, 6 bases. Germline CDR1 reads MDHEN; CDR2 reads SYDVKM. V was trimmed by 6 bases and J by 7 bases, leaving 16 bases between them. This CDR3 contains 14 residues. The entire variable domain, with the rest obtained from reference TRBV28 and TRBJ1-5, is as follows: DVKVTQSSRYLVKRTGEKVFLECVQDMDHENMFWYRQDPGLGLRLIYFSYDVKMKEKGDIPEGYSVSREKKERFSLILESASTNQTSMYLCASRGTGSSQPQHFGDGTRLSIL.

V and J are TRBV7-2 and TRBJ2-7; TRBD2 matches 15 bases. V shed 6 bases and J 7 bases; nucleotides not matched to a gene: 7. The CDR3 length is 15 residues. CDR1 is SGHTA, CDR2 FQGNSA, per germline. In DNA form, the CDR3 reads TGTGCCAGCAGGTCCGGGACTAGCGGGGGGTGGGAGCAGTACTTC. Protein product: CASRSGTSGGWEQYF. Full variable domain (outside the CDR3, taken from reference TRBV7-2 and TRBJ2-7): GAGVSQSPSNKVTEKGKDVELRCDPISGHTALYWYRQSLGQGLEFLIYFQGNSAPDKSGLPSDRFSAERTGGSVSTLTIQRTQQEDSAVYLCASRSGTSGGWEQYFGPGTRLTVT.

The chain joins TRBV2 to TRBJ1-4; D uncertain. Germline loops: CDR1 SNHLY, CDR2 FYNNEI. Trimming took 2 bases from V and 3 from J, leaving 10 bases between them. CDR3 length: 15 residues. The DNA for the CDR3 is TGTGCCAGCAGTGAATCCCCGGTAGCTAATGAAAAACTGTTTTTT. Encoded protein: CASSESPVANEKLFF.

This sequence joins TRBV30 and TRBJ1-2; weak D call: TRBD1 (6 bases). The CDR3 is 15 residues long. Per germline, CDR1 GTSNPN and CDR2 SVGIG (reference sequence). Trimming took off 2 bases at V and 4 bases at J, with 17 bases between the two ends. The CDR3 loop reads CAWSLWDKLGYGYTF. The CDR3 DNA is TGTGCCTGGAGTCTCTGGGACAAGCTAGGCTATGGCTACACCTTC.

This clone was counted between two and nine times. The V call is TRBV5-3, the J call TRBJ1-5, with a weak D call TRBD1 (5 bases). Being an ORF, TRBV5-3 has a function that is uncertain. Trimming took 1 base from V and 0 from J, leaving 20 bases between them. The CDR3 contains 19 residues. DNA for the CDR3: TGTGCCAGAAGCTTGCGTATCGGGGGTCAAGGAATTAGCAATCAGCCCCAGCATTTT. Its protein is CARSLRIGGQGISNQPQHF.

CDR3 in amino acids: CAWSPHGQGFYGYTF. CDR3 bases: TGTGCCTGGAGCCCCCACGGACAGGGGTTCTATGGCTACACCTTC. The chain carries TRBV30 and TRBJ1-2; 9 bases fit TRBD1. CDR1 GTSNPN and CDR2 SVGIG come from the germline V gene (reference sequence). The CDR3 has 15 residues. V lost 3 bases to trimming and J lost 4 bases; unmatched junction nucleotides: 9.

J is TRBJ2-7 and V is TRBV19; possibly TRBD1 for D (6 bases). CDR3 length equals 13 residues. The V gene lost 8 bases and the J gene lost 2 bases, with 13 bases spanning the gap. The V gene's germline CDR1 is LNHDA and CDR2 SQIVND (reference sequence). The CDR3 DNA is TGTGCCAGTGGGGCAGGGACAACCTACGAGCAGTACTTC. Protein: CASGAGTTYEQYF.

In its sample, this clone was seen once. CDR3 amino acids: CAWKIGTGGNSPLHF. As DNA, the CDR3 is TGTGCCTGGAAGATAGGGACAGGGGGTAATTCACCCCTCCACTTT. This chain connects TRBV30 to TRBJ1-6, with TRBD1 matching over 11 bases. The CDR3 has 15 residues. J lost 6 bases, V lost 4 bases, and 5 bases had no gene match. CDR1 and CDR2 from the germline V gene are GTSNPN and SVGIG (reference sequence).

A single count supports this clone. The chain recombines TRBV27 with TRBJ2-3; 7 nucleotides align to TRBD2. Germline loops: CDR1 MNHEY, CDR2 SMNVEV (reference sequence). Unmatched junction bases numbered 6, after V lost 1 base and J lost 5 bases. This CDR3 is 15 amino acids long. The DNA for the CDR3 is TGTGCCAGCAGTTTATTGTCTCCGGGGGGAGATACGCAGTATTTT. Amino acids: CASSLLSPGGDTQYF.

The chain is built from TRBV5-1 and TRBJ2-1; 10 bases line up with TRBD2. The length of the CDR3 is 15 residues. Germline assignment: CDR1 SGHRS and CDR2 YFSETQ. V was pared by 4 bases and J by 4 bases, with 5 bases of the junction left unmatched. The CDR3 loop reads CASSPRTSGYNEQFF. The CDR3, as DNA: TGCGCCAGCAGCCCCAGGACTAGCGGTTACAATGAGCAGTTCTTC.